The present TCR beta chain was sequenced within a study of blood T cell repertoires in COVID-19. Study overall: Italy, Spain and the United States were the sources of the convalescent and acute COVID-19 samples.

In germline, CDR1 is MDHEN, CDR2 SYDVKM. CDR3 length: 17 residues. With V trimmed by 8 bases and J by 1 base, 16 bases remained unmatched. Sequencing used immunoSEQ multiplex PCR; TCRdb keeps in-frame clones, though not all of them. The profile shows around 300,000 clones, around 87% of them singletons. The sample taken for sequencing was peripheral blood. The V gene is TRBV28, the J gene TRBJ2-7; 8 nucleotides align to TRBD1. The sequence came from a man between 18 and 35 years old with active or convalescent COVID-19. CDR3 protein: CASWPGQATLVSYEQYF. The CDR3 region has the DNA TGTGCCAGCTGGCCGGGACAGGCGACCTTAGTATCCTACGAGCAGTACTTC.